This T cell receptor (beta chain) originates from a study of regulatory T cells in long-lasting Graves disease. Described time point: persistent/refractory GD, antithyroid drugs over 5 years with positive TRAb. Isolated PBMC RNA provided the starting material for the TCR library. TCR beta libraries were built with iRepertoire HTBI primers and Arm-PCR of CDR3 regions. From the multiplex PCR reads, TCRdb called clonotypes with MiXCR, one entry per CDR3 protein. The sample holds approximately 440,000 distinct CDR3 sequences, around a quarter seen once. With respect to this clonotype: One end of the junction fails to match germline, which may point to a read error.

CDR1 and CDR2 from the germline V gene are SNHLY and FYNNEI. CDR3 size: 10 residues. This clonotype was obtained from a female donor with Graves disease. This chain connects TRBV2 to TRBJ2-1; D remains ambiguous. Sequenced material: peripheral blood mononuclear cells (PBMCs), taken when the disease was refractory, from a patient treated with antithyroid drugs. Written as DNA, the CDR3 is TGTGCCAGCAGTGAGGGGTTCGCATCCTTC. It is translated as CASSEGFASF.